The following is a T cell receptor (beta chain) sequence with its context. Antigen unknown. Trimming removed 4 bases from V and 5 bases from J; junction bases left unmatched: 12. The germline V gene has CDR1 SEHNR and CDR2 FQNEAQ (reference sequence). This CDR3 comprises 16 residues. These data are taken from a study of Ad26.COV2.S vaccination and SARS-CoV-2 variants. Here immunoSEQ multiplex PCR was the method, and the copy in TCRdb shows in-frame clones only, minus some. The sample carries some 190,000 clones, around 90% recorded once. General study findings and limits: Spike-specific CD8+ and CD4+ T cell responses reportedly showed substantial breadth after vaccination. Vaccinated and placebo-treated recipients had similar non-spike TCR breadth. Spike-specific TCR breadth in vaccine recipients exceeded that seen in placebo recipients. Total T cell responses may have been underestimated by the TCR breadth and depth analyses.

The material sequenced was peripheral blood, taken after recovery from COVID-19. The chain couples TRBV7-9 to TRBJ2-7; 9 bases match TRBD2. The origin of this receptor is a human donor who had recovered from COVID-19. In DNA, the CDR3 is TGTGCCAGCAGCTCCGGAGGTACTAGCGGGTTCGACGAGCAGTACTTC. Protein product: CASSSGGTSGFDEQYF.